This T cell receptor beta chain was identified during a study of identical twins (dated by TCRdb to 2016 to 2017). Background on the whole study: TCR alpha and beta repertoires from monozygotic twins, unrelated adults of various ages and cord blood were deep-sequenced to test whether fetal clonotypes persist. To rule out contamination, the twin experiments were replicated at different times with different library preparation protocols.

Overall study results and their limits: Because the same donors could not be followed over many years, conclusions were based on cross-sectional statistical analysis. Abundant cord blood beta clonotypes had fewer insertions, young adult naive repertoires showed a similar but weaker trend, and memory repertoires showed no such trend. Out-of-frame TCR alpha sequences shared between twins showed an excess of low generation-probability sequences compared with coincidental sharing between unrelated individuals. Invariant T cells such as MAIT and iNKT could partly confound zero-insertion analyses, although diverse VJ usage argued against such confounding for most clonotypes. Out-of-frame TCR alpha sharing in monozygotic twins was systematically underestimated by recombination models, whereas sharing between unrelated individuals was in agreement with the recombination models. A weaker excess of twin sharing was found in beta out-of-frame sequences because the signal-to-noise ratio was lowered by fewer shared sequences.

This clonotype was observed a handful of times. Its antigen specificity is not known. No much larger clone exists at a distance of one base, and base qualities are not known. All donors were healthy Caucasians. The twin cohort comprised three pairs of female monozygotic twins, all aged about 18 to 29 years. CD4+ and CD8+ T cell populations were isolated with positive isolation kits from Invitrogen. To prepare the library, 5' RACE was applied. Instrument on record: Illumina HiSeq 2000. Template switching added a universal primer binding site, and the final cDNA carried a unique molecular identifier that allowed TCR cDNA molecules to be counted accurately. First-strand cDNA for TCR alpha and beta chains was synthesized from specific primers in the conserved constant-segment region. To control for contamination, every cDNA library carried two barcodes: a SMART-Mk sample barcode plus Illumina barcodes. Two successive PCR steps introduced TruSeq adapter sequences along with Illumina sample barcodes. The Illumina HiSeq platform was used with custom primers to sequence TCR alpha and beta cDNA libraries. The published analysis was carried out like this. Unique molecular identifiers were extracted from raw reads with MiGEC, and CDR3 positions were determined with MiXCR. For each individual, recombination models were inferred using an EM algorithm with the repgenHMM and IGoR tools. Shared clonotypes were analyzed with the tcR package in R, and sharing was normalized by the product of cloneset sizes. To study raw recombination without the effects of thymic and clonal selection, out-of-frame nonproductive sequences were analyzed. TCRdb cleaned the public reads at Q25 with fastp, built clones with MiXCR and kept in-frame beta chains. For every CDR3 protein sequence, its rows merge into one entry that carries the most common genes and DNA. These V and J calls are TCRdb output, not the study's own analysis. For this sample there are hundreds of thousands of distinct CDR3 sequences; roughly a quarter appear just once. The ten biggest clones cover over 2.5% of the sample.

Counted from cysteine to phenylalanine, this CDR3 has 14 amino acids. Left in the record is the CDR3 DNA by itself, 42 bases read in frame from the first base. Looking up the germline V gene yields CDR1 SGHDT and CDR2 YYEEEE. The junction shows trimming of 7 bases on V and 7 bases on J, and the gene matches do not reach 10 bases of it. The same data also went into a second study, on T cells expressing NK-cell markers. That second report states: About 8 donors provided sorted CD3+CD56+NKG2C+, CD3+CD56+NKG2C- and CD3+CD56-NKG2C+ T-cell subsets, whose TCR beta-chain repertoires were profiled. Among the eight sequenced donors, only one was HCMV-seronegative, while the other seven were HCMV-seropositive. To restrict sorting to alphabetaTCR-expressing T cells, an anti-gammadeltaTCR antibody was added in several experiments. For six donors, the dominant CD3+CD56+NKG2C+ clonotypes were among the top 10 CD8+ clonotypes and accounted for about 1.0-7.5% of CD8+ T cells. Those dominant clonotypes were again the most abundant among CD3+CD56-NKG2C+ cells in four donors, at roughly 25-65%. Whether the expanded NKG2C-expressing T cell clones were specific for HCMV antigens remained unclear. The study sequenced eight donors, all healthy volunteers chosen at random: three men and five women. HCMV serostatus was determined by detecting HCMV-specific IgG in serum with a commercial ELISA kit. MIGEC was used to demultiplex reads and group the reads by UMI, and MiTCR was used to assemble and quantify clonotypes. To exclude erroneous sequences, only TCR cDNA sequences supported by at least two reads were retained. The tcR package was used for downstream repertoire analysis, and clonotypes were matched between fractions using CDR3 nucleotide sequence together with V segment. VDJmatch was used to annotate antigen specificity against VDJdb, with one amino acid substitution allowed in CDR3.

This chain is built from TRBV5-6 and TRBJ2-2; TRBD1 fits 7 bases in the junction. Sequenced: CD4+ T cells sorted from blood. The sequence was collected from a young woman in good health. The CDR3 loop reads CASRRTGPRGELFF. The nucleotide sequence is TGTGCCAGCCGACGGACAGGACCACGCGGGGAGCTGTTTTTT.